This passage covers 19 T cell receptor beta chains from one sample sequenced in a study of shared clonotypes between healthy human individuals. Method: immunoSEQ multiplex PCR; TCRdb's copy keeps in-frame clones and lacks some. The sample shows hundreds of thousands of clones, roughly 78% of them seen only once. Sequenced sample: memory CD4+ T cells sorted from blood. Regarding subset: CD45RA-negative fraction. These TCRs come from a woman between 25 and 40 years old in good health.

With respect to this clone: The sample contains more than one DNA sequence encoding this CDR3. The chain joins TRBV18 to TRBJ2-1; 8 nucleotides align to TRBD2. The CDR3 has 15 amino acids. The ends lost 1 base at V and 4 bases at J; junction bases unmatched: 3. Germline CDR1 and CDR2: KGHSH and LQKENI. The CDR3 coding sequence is TGTGCCAGCTCACCACGGAGCGGGAGTTACAATGAGCAGTTCTTC. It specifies CASSPRSGSYNEQFF.

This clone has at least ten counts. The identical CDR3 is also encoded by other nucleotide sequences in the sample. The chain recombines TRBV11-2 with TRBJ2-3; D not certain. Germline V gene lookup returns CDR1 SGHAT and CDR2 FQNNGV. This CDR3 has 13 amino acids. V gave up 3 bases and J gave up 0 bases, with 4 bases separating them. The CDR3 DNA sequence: TGTGCCAGCAGCTTCCCTAGCACAGATACGCAGTATTTT. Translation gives CASSFPSTDTQYF.

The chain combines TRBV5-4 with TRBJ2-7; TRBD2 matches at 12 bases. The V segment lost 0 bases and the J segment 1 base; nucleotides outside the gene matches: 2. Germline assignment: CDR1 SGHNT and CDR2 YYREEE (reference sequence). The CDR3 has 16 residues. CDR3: CASSLGLAGVSYEQYF. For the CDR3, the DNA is TGTGCCAGCAGCTTGGGACTAGCGGGAGTGTCCTACGAGCAGTACTTC.

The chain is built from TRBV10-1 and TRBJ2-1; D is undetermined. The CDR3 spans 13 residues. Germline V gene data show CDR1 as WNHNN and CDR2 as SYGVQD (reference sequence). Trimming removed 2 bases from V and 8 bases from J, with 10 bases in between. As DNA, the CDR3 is TGCGCCAGCAGTGAGATTGTGGCTCATGAGCAGTTCTTC. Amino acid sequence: CASSEIVAHEQFF.

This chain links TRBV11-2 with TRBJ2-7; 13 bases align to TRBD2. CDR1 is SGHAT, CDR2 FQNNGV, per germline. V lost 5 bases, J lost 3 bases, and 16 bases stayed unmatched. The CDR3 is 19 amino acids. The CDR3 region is CASSPPTGLAGLRFYEQYF. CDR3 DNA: TGTGCCAGCAGCCCGCCGACGGGACTAGCGGGGCTGCGATTCTACGAGCAGTACTTC.

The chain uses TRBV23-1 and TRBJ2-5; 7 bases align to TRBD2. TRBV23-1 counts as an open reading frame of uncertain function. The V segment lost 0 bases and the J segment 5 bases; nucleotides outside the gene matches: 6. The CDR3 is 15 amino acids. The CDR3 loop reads CASSQSVKRDETQYF. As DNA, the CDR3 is TGCGCCAGCAGTCAATCGGTTAAGCGGGATGAGACCCAGTACTTC.

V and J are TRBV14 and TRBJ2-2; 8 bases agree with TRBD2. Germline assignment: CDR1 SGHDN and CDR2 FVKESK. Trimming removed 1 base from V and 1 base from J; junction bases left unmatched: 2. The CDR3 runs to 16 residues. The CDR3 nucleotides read TGTGCCAGCAGCCAAGTGGCGGGAGGGAACACCGGGGAGCTGTTTTTT. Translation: CASSQVAGGNTGELFF.

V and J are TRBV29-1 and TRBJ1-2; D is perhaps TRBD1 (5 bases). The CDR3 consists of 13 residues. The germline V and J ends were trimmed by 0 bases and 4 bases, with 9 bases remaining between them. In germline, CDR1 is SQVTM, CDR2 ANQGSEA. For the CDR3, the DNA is TGCAGCGTTGAAGATGGGGCCTTCTATGGCTACACCTTC. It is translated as CSVEDGAFYGYTF.

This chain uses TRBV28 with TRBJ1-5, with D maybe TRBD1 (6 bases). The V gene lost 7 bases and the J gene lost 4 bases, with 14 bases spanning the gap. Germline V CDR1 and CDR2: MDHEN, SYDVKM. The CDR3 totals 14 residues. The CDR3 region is CASNLGQSNQPQHF. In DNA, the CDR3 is TGTGCCAGCAATCTCGGACAGTCTAATCAGCCCCAGCATTTT. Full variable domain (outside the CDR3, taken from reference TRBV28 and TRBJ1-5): DVKVTQSSRYLVKRTGEKVFLECVQDMDHENMFWYRQDPGLGLRLIYFSYDVKMKEKGDIPEGYSVSREKKERFSLILESASTNQTSMYLCASNLGQSNQPQHFGDGTRLSIL.

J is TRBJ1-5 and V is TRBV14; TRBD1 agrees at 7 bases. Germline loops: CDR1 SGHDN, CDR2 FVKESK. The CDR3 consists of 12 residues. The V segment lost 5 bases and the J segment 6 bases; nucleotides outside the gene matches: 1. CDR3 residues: CASSSGGQPQHF. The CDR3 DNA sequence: TGTGCCAGCAGCTCAGGGGGTCAGCCCCAGCATTTT.

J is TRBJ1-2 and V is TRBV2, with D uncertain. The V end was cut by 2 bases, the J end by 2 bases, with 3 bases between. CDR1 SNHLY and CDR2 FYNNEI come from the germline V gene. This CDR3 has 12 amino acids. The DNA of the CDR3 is TGTGCCAGCAGTGAACAAAACTATGGCTACACCTTC. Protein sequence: CASSEQNYGYTF.

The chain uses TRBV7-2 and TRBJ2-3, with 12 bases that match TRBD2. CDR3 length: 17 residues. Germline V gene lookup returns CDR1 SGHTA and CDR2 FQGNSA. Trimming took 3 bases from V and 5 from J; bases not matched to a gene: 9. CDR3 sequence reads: CASSLLLTSGSGDTQYF. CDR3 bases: TGTGCCAGCAGCTTGCTCCTGACTAGCGGGAGCGGAGATACGCAGTATTTT. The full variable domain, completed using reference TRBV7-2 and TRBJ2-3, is GAGVSQSPSNKVTEKGKDVELRCDPISGHTALYWYRQSLGQGLEFLIYFQGNSAPDKSGLPSDRFSAERTGGSVSTLTIQRTQQEDSAVYLCASSLLLTSGSGDTQYFGPGTRLTVL.

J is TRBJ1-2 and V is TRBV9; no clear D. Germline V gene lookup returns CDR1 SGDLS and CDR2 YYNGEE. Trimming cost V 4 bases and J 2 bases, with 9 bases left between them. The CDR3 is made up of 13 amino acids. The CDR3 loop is CASSPDENYGYTF. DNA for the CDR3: TGTGCCAGCAGCCCCGACGAAAACTATGGCTACACCTTC.

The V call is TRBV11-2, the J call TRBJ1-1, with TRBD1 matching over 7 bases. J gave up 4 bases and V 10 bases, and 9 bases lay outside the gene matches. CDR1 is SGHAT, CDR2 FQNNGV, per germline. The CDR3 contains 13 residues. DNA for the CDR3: TGTGCCACTTCAGGGGGTCTGATCACTGAAGCTTTCTTT. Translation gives CATSGGLITEAFF.

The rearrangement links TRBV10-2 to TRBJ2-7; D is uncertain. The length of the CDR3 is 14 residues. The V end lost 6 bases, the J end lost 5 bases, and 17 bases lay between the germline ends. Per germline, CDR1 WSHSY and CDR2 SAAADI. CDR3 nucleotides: TGCGCCAGCAGGTCCCCGACATCCGAGGACGAGCAGTACTTC. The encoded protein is CASRSPTSEDEQYF.

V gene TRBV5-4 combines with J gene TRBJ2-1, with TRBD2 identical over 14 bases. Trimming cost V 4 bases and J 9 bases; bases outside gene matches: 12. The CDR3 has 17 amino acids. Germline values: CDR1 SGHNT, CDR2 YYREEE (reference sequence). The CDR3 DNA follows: TGTGCCAGCAGCCTGGGACTAGCGGGAGTCCGATGGGGTGAGCAGTTCTTC. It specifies CASSLGLAGVRWGEQFF.

For the CDR3, the DNA is TGTGCCAGCAGCCTAGCGGGAGGGCCCTATACGCAGTATTTT. It specifies CASSLAGGPYTQYF. The gene calls are TRBV14 and TRBJ2-3; the match to TRBD2 covers 11 bases. Per germline, CDR1 SGHDN and CDR2 FVKESK. The CDR3 has 14 amino acids. V was clipped by 4 bases and J by 7 bases; unmatched bases: 4.

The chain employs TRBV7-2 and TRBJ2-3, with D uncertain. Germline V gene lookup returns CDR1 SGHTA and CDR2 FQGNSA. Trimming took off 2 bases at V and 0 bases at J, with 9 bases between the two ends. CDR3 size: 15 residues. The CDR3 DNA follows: TGTGCCAGCAGCTTAAATAGGGCTAGCACAGATACGCAGTATTTT. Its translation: CASSLNRASTDTQYF.

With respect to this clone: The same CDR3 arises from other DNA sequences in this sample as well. The CDR3 loop reads CASSQLAGVNEQFF. The CDR3 bases are TGTGCCAGCAGTCAACTAGCGGGGGTCAATGAGCAGTTCTTC. V usage is TRBV2 and J usage is TRBJ2-1; 11 nucleotides match TRBD2. Trimming at V came to 5 bases and at J to 6 bases, leaving 3 bases not matched to a gene. CDR1 and CDR2 (germline): SNHLY, FYNNEI. CDR3 length equals 14 residues.